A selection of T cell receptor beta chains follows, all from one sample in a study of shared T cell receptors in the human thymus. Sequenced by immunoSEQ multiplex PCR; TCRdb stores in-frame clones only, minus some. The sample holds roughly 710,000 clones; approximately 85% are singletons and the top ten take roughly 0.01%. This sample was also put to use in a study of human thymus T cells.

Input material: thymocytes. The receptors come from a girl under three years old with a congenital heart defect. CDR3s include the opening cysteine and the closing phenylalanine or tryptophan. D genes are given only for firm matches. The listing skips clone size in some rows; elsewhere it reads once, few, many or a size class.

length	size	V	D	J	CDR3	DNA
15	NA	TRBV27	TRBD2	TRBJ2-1	CASSLGGTSYNEQFF	TGTGCCAGCAGTTTGGGCGGGACTAGCTACAATGAGCAGTTCTTC
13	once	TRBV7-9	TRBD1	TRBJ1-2	CASSTRTGHGYTF	TGTGCCAGCAGCACCCGGACAGGGCATGGCTACACCTTC
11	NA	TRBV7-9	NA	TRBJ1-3	CASRLGDIIYF	TGTGCCAGCAGGCTCGGGGACATCATATATTTT
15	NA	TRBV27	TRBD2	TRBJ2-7	CASSPFSGRLREQYF	TGTGCCAGCAGCCCCTTTAGCGGGAGGTTGCGCGAGCAGTACTTC
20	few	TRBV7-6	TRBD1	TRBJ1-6	CASSLAPIPVPTGCNSPLHF	TGTGCCAGCAGCTTAGCTCCTATTCCGGTTCCGACAGGGTGTAATTCACCCCTCCACTTT
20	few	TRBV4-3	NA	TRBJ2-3	CASSQAPTSYPVLSTDTQYF	TGCGCCAGCAGCCAAGCCCCCACTAGCTACCCCGTGTTATCCACAGATACGCAGTATTTT
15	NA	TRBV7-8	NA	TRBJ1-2	CASSPRRTATRGYTF	TGTGCCAGCAGCCCCCGCCGGACCGCAACTAGGGGCTACACCTTC
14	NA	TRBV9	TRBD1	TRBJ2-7	CASSDWDRGGEQYF	TGTGCCAGCAGCGACTGGGACAGGGGGGGCGAGCAGTACTTC
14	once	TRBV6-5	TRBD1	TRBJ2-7	CASSADRATYEQYF	TGTGCCAGCAGTGCCGACAGGGCCACTTACGAGCAGTACTTC
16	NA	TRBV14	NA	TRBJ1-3	CASSQVGRSSGNTIYF	TGTGCCAGCAGCCAAGTTGGAAGGAGCTCTGGAAACACCATATATTTT
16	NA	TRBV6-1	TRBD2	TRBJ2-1	CASSVRGAGSYNEQFF	TGTGCCAGCAGTGTGCGGGGGGCCGGGTCCTACAATGAGCAGTTCTTC